This T cell receptor beta chain was found in a study of OX40 agonist ivuxolimab in advanced cancers. Study-wide results and caveats: CD8+ T cells were the subset that, on average, had more expanded clones than CD4+.

The method was immunoSEQ multiplex PCR; TCRdb's version includes in-frame clones alone and lacks a portion of them. The table has approximately 130,000 clones, roughly nine tenths seen once. The CDR3 spans 11 residues. Germline V gene data show CDR1 as LGHNA and CDR2 as YNFKEQ. The germline V and J ends were trimmed by 2 bases and 3 bases, with 1 base remaining between them. For this clone: Its antigen is unknown.

The input for sequencing was CD4+ or CD8+ T cells sorted from blood, taken in a trial of the OX40 agonist ivuxolimab. The V gene is TRBV4-2, the J gene TRBJ1-1; no definite D call. The clonotype originates from an adult with an advanced solid tumor such as melanoma, head and neck, liver or kidney cancer. CDR3 DNA: TGTGCCAGCAGCCAATACACTGAAGCTTTCTTT. It is translated as CASSQYTEAFF.